This T cell receptor (beta chain) was recorded in a study of blood T cell repertoires in COVID-19. In the study overall: Specimens from acute and convalescent COVID-19 originated in the United States, Italy and Spain. PBMCs, B-cell-depleted T cells, or T cells were the source of the cDNA or gDNA that made up the material.

The germline gives CDR1 LGHDT, CDR2 YNNKEL (reference sequence). The CDR3 runs 16 residues. V was trimmed by 3 bases and J by 4 bases, leaving 19 bases between them. Authors' data handling: The assay estimated nucleated cells by amplifying reference gene primers. Sequenced by immunoSEQ multiplex PCR; TCRdb stores in-frame clones only, minus some. V, J and clone size are those of that table, while D and trimming were read from the DNA. Of 130,000 to 150,000 clones listed, roughly 80% are singletons. Material for sequencing was peripheral blood. This TCR was sampled from a man aged 70-80 years who had recovered from COVID-19. V is TRBV3-1 (or the pseudogene TRBV3-2) and J is TRBJ2-7; D is possibly TRBD2 (6 bases). The CDR3 DNA reads as TGTGCCAGCAGCCACGAACCGGGACTGCATGAATACGAGCAGTACTTC. Its translation: CASSHEPGLHEYEQYF.